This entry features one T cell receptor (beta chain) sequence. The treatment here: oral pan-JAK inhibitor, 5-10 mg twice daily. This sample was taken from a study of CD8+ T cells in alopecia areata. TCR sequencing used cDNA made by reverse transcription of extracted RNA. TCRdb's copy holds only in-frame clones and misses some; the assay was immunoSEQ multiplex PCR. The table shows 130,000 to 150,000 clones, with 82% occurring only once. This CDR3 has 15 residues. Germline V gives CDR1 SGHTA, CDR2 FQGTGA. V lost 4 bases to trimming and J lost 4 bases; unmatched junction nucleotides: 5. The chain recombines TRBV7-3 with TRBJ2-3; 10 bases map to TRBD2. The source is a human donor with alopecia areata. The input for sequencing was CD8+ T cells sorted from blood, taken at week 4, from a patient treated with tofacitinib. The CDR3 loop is CASSSSGGAADTQYF. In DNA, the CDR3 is TGTGCCAGCAGCTCGAGCGGGGGGGCCGCAGATACGCAGTATTTT. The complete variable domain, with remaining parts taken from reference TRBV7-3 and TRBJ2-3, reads GAGVSQTPSNKVTEKGKYVELRCDPISGHTALYWYRQSLGQGPEFLIYFQGTGAADDSGLPNDRFFAVRPEGSVSTLKIQRTERGDSAVYLCASSSSGGAADTQYFGPGTRLTVL.